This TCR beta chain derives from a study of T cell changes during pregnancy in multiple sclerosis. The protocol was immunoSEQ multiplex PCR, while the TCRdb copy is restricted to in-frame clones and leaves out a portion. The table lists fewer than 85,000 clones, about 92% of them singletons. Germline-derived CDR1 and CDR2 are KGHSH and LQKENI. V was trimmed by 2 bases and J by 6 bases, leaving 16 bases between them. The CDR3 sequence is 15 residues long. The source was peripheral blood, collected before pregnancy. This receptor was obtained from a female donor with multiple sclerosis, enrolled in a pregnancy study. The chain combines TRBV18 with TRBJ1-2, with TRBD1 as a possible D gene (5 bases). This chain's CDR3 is CASSPNPGIIDGYTF. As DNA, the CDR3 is TGTGCCAGCTCACCAAACCCAGGGATCATTGATGGCTACACCTTC.